These T cell receptor beta chains were read from a single sample in a study of OX40 agonist ivuxolimab in advanced cancers. Here immunoSEQ multiplex PCR was the method, and the copy in TCRdb shows in-frame clones only, minus some. The sample has roughly 73,000 clones, around nine tenths seen once. This specimen was CD4+ or CD8+ T cells sorted from blood, taken in a trial of the OX40 agonist ivuxolimab. The origin of the receptors is an adult with an advanced solid tumor such as melanoma, head and neck, liver or kidney cancer. Each CDR3 is given with its conserved first and last residue. Fields, in order: D gene, V gene, J gene, clone size, CDR3 length, CDR3 protein, CDR3 DNA. A D gene is named only where the DNA matches it firmly. A row's size may be missing; if present it is once, few, many or a size class.

D gene: .; V gene: TRBV7-3; J gene: TRBJ2-5; clone size: .; CDR3 length: 13; CDR3 protein: CASSLVDQETQYF; CDR3 DNA: TGTGCCAGCAGCTTAGTGGACCAAGAGACCCAGTACTTC
D gene: .; V gene: TRBV2; J gene: TRBJ2-1; clone size: .; CDR3 length: 11; CDR3 protein: CASSERNEQFF; CDR3 DNA: TGTGCCAGCAGTGAAAGGAATGAGCAGTTCTTC
D gene: .; V gene: TRBV7-2; J gene: TRBJ2-1; clone size: .; CDR3 length: 13; CDR3 protein: CASTVTGLNEQFF; CDR3 DNA: TGTGCCAGCACCGTAACAGGGCTCAATGAGCAGTTCTTC
D gene: TRBD1; V gene: TRBV29-1; J gene: TRBJ1-1; clone size: .; CDR3 length: 13; CDR3 protein: CSAVQGVNTEAFF; CDR3 DNA: TGCAGCGCTGTTCAGGGGGTGAACACTGAAGCTTTCTTT
D gene: .; V gene: TRBV5-8; J gene: TRBJ2-1; clone size: few; CDR3 length: 15; CDR3 protein: CASSLEVRLYNEQFF; CDR3 DNA: TGTGCCAGCAGCTTGGAGGTGAGACTGTACAATGAGCAGTTCTTC
D gene: .; V gene: TRBV7-3; J gene: TRBJ1-1; clone size: .; CDR3 length: 14; CDR3 protein: CASSLERMNTEAFF; CDR3 DNA: TGTGCCAGCAGCTTAGAGCGGATGAACACTGAAGCTTTCTTT
D gene: .; V gene: TRBV6-1; J gene: TRBJ1-5; clone size: .; CDR3 length: 17; CDR3 protein: CASSEAPGLQASQPQHF; CDR3 DNA: TGTGCCAGCAGTGAAGCGCCGGGGCTTCAGGCGAGTCAGCCCCAGCATTTT
D gene: .; V gene: TRBV7-9; J gene: TRBJ2-5; clone size: .; CDR3 length: 16; CDR3 protein: CASSLVGSPQQETQYF; CDR3 DNA: TGTGCCAGCAGCCTCGTCGGGAGCCCTCAACAAGAGACCCAGTACTTC
D gene: TRBD1; V gene: TRBV27; J gene: TRBJ1-5; clone size: .; CDR3 length: 15; CDR3 protein: CASSLGQGSNQPQHF; CDR3 DNA: TGTGCCAGCAGTTTGGGACAGGGAAGCAATCAGCCCCAGCATTTT
D gene: .; V gene: TRBV19; J gene: TRBJ2-7; clone size: .; CDR3 length: 17; CDR3 protein: CASSISAGLYSPYEQYF; CDR3 DNA: TGTGCCAGTAGTATCTCGGCTGGGCTCTACAGCCCCTACGAGCAGTACTTC
D gene: .; V gene: TRBV6-5; J gene: TRBJ1-2; clone size: .; CDR3 length: 14; CDR3 protein: CASRSQRGNYGYTF; CDR3 DNA: TGTGCCAGCAGGTCTCAAAGGGGTAACTATGGCTACACCTTC
D gene: TRBD1; V gene: TRBV7-9; J gene: TRBJ1-6; clone size: .; CDR3 length: 15; CDR3 protein: CASSLDRTGRSPLHF; CDR3 DNA: TGTGCCAGCAGCTTAGACCGGACAGGAAGGTCACCCCTCCACTTT
D gene: .; V gene: TRBV27; J gene: TRBJ1-1; clone size: .; CDR3 length: 14; CDR3 protein: CASSSRDVNTEAFF; CDR3 DNA: TGTGCCAGCAGTAGTCGAGATGTGAACACTGAAGCTTTCTTT
D gene: TRBD1; V gene: TRBV30; J gene: TRBJ2-7; clone size: .; CDR3 length: 12; CDR3 protein: CAGTGGFYEQYF; CDR3 DNA: TGTGCCGGCACAGGGGGCTTCTACGAGCAGTACTTC
D gene: TRBD1; V gene: TRBV5-1; J gene: TRBJ1-4; clone size: .; CDR3 length: 16; CDR3 protein: CASSLGDRGRGEKLFF; CDR3 DNA: TGCGCCAGCAGCTTGGGGGACAGGGGGCGAGGTGAAAAACTGTTTTTT
D gene: .; V gene: TRBV5-4; J gene: TRBJ2-2; clone size: .; CDR3 length: 14; CDR3 protein: CASSFRSNTGELFF; CDR3 DNA: TGTGCCAGCAGCTTCAGGAGTAACACCGGGGAGCTGTTTTTT
D gene: TRBD1; V gene: TRBV28; J gene: TRBJ2-7; clone size: .; CDR3 length: 14; CDR3 protein: CASRMDRGTYEQYF; CDR3 DNA: TGTGCCAGCAGAATGGACAGGGGGACCTACGAGCAGTACTTC
D gene: TRBD2; V gene: TRBV19; J gene: TRBJ2-5; clone size: .; CDR3 length: 14; CDR3 protein: CASMGLAPKETQYF; CDR3 DNA: TGTGCCAGTATGGGACTAGCCCCCAAAGAGACCCAGTACTTC
D gene: TRBD1; V gene: TRBV19; J gene: TRBJ1-1; clone size: .; CDR3 length: 15; CDR3 protein: CASRNTGTGFGRAFF; CDR3 DNA: TGTGCCAGTAGGAATACCGGGACAGGCTTCGGTAGAGCTTTCTTT
D gene: .; V gene: TRBV5-8; J gene: TRBJ1-1; clone size: .; CDR3 length: 14; CDR3 protein: CASSPWTHRSDAFF; CDR3 DNA: TGTGCCAGCAGCCCCTGGACCCATCGGTCGGACGCTTTCTTT
D gene: .; V gene: TRBV4-1; J gene: TRBJ2-2; clone size: .; CDR3 length: 14; CDR3 protein: CASRRQGRAGELFF; CDR3 DNA: TGCGCCAGCAGGCGGCAGGGGAGGGCCGGGGAGCTGTTTTTT
D gene: TRBD2; V gene: TRBV6-1; J gene: TRBJ2-7; clone size: .; CDR3 length: 13; CDR3 protein: CASSVEREMGLHF; CDR3 DNA: TGTGCCAGCAGTGTGGAGCGGGAGATGGGCTTACACTTC
D gene: .; V gene: TRBV5-1; J gene: TRBJ2-5; clone size: .; CDR3 length: 16; CDR3 protein: CASSSRGAGTQETQYF; CDR3 DNA: TGCGCCAGCAGCTCCCGGGGCGCCGGTACTCAAGAGACCCAGTACTTC
D gene: .; V gene: TRBV5-1; J gene: TRBJ1-1; clone size: .; CDR3 length: 16; CDR3 protein: CASSLGSNTKNTEAFF; CDR3 DNA: TGCGCCAGCAGCTTGGGGTCCAACACGAAGAACACTGAAGCTTTCTTT
D gene: .; V gene: TRBV5-1; J gene: TRBJ2-5; clone size: .; CDR3 length: 16; CDR3 protein: CASKRQWVWGGETQYF; CDR3 DNA: TGCGCCAGCAAAAGACAGTGGGTCTGGGGTGGAGAGACCCAGTACTTC
D gene: TRBD2; V gene: TRBV11-3; J gene: TRBJ2-1; clone size: .; CDR3 length: 13; CDR3 protein: CASSLVGRDEQFF; CDR3 DNA: TGTGCCAGCAGCTTAGTGGGGAGGGATGAGCAGTTCTTC
D gene: .; V gene: TRBV19; J gene: TRBJ1-5; clone size: .; CDR3 length: 14; CDR3 protein: CASSPPRGGQPQHF; CDR3 DNA: TGTGCCAGTAGTCCCCCTCGAGGGGGACAGCCCCAGCATTTT
D gene: TRBD1; V gene: TRBV6-5; J gene: TRBJ2-3; clone size: .; CDR3 length: 14; CDR3 protein: CASSWDRTTDTQYF; CDR3 DNA: TGTGCCAGCAGCTGGGACAGGACCACAGATACGCAGTATTTT
D gene: .; V gene: TRBV5-1; J gene: TRBJ1-3; clone size: .; CDR3 length: 15; CDR3 protein: CASSLAGYSGNTIYF; CDR3 DNA: TGCGCCAGCAGCTTGGCCGGGTACTCTGGAAACACCATATATTTT
D gene: .; V gene: TRBV15; J gene: TRBJ2-3; clone size: .; CDR3 length: 15; CDR3 protein: CATSREQGGTDTQYF; CDR3 DNA: TGTGCCACCAGCAGAGAACAGGGCGGTACGGATACGCAGTATTTT
D gene: .; V gene: TRBV20-1; J gene: TRBJ1-1; clone size: .; CDR3 length: 10; CDR3 protein: CSGGNTEAFF; CDR3 DNA: TGCAGTGGCGGGAACACTGAAGCTTTCTTT
D gene: .; V gene: TRBV5-1; J gene: TRBJ1-6; clone size: .; CDR3 length: 14; CDR3 protein: CASSFGSQDSPLHF; CDR3 DNA: TGCGCCAGCAGCTTCGGCTCACAGGATTCACCCCTCCACTTT
D gene: TRBD1; V gene: TRBV28; J gene: TRBJ1-2; clone size: .; CDR3 length: 16; CDR3 protein: CASSSWVGTGRGGYTF; CDR3 DNA: TGTGCCAGCAGTTCTTGGGTGGGGACAGGGCGAGGGGGCTACACCTTC
D gene: .; V gene: TRBV28; J gene: TRBJ1-2; clone size: .; CDR3 length: 14; CDR3 protein: CASRGGGTLQGYTF; CDR3 DNA: TGTGCCAGCCGGGGAGGGGGGACTCTCCAGGGCTACACCTTC
D gene: .; V gene: TRBV28; J gene: TRBJ1-5; clone size: .; CDR3 length: 14; CDR3 protein: CASRLQGSGQPQHF; CDR3 DNA: TGTGCCAGCAGATTACAGGGATCAGGTCAGCCCCAGCATTTT
D gene: TRBD1; V gene: TRBV4-1; J gene: TRBJ2-7; clone size: .; CDR3 length: 16; CDR3 protein: CASSQQSGTGWYEQYF; CDR3 DNA: TGCGCCAGCAGCCAGCAGTCCGGGACAGGGTGGTACGAGCAGTACTTC
D gene: .; V gene: TRBV2; J gene: TRBJ2-3; clone size: .; CDR3 length: 14; CDR3 protein: CASRAGQNTDTQYF; CDR3 DNA: TGTGCCAGCAGGGCAGGTCAGAACACAGATACGCAGTATTTT
D gene: .; V gene: TRBV7-8; J gene: TRBJ1-1; clone size: .; CDR3 length: 16; CDR3 protein: CASSLERGPMRAEAFF; CDR3 DNA: TGTGCCAGCAGCTTAGAACGCGGCCCCATGAGAGCTGAAGCTTTCTTT
D gene: .; V gene: TRBV6-5; J gene: TRBJ1-2; clone size: .; CDR3 length: 12; CDR3 protein: CASRTGRKGYTF; CDR3 DNA: TGTGCCAGCAGGACCGGACGTAAGGGCTACACCTTC
D gene: .; V gene: TRBV19; J gene: TRBJ2-4; clone size: .; CDR3 length: 13; CDR3 protein: CASSANRGTIQYF; CDR3 DNA: TGTGCCAGTAGTGCGAACCGGGGCACCATTCAGTACTTC
D gene: .; V gene: TRBV7-3; J gene: TRBJ2-1; clone size: .; CDR3 length: 14; CDR3 protein: CASSPTRRGDEQFF; CDR3 DNA: TGTGCCAGCAGCCCGACCAGGCGAGGCGATGAGCAGTTCTTC
D gene: TRBD2; V gene: TRBV4-2; J gene: TRBJ2-7; clone size: .; CDR3 length: 16; CDR3 protein: CASSQDFLAGSYEQYF; CDR3 DNA: TGTGCCAGCAGCCAAGATTTCCTAGCGGGATCCTACGAGCAGTACTTC
D gene: .; V gene: TRBV28; J gene: TRBJ1-2; clone size: .; CDR3 length: 15; CDR3 protein: CASSLLGEANYGYTF; CDR3 DNA: TGTGCCAGCAGTTTGTTAGGGGAAGCTAACTATGGCTACACCTTC
D gene: TRBD1; V gene: TRBV5-1; J gene: TRBJ2-5; clone size: .; CDR3 length: 15; CDR3 protein: CASSGQGFFGETQYF; CDR3 DNA: TGCGCCAGCTCGGGACAGGGTTTTTTCGGGGAGACCCAGTACTTC
D gene: TRBD1; V gene: TRBV2; J gene: TRBJ1-5; clone size: .; CDR3 length: 12; CDR3 protein: CASSPGTEAQHF; CDR3 DNA: TGTGCCAGCAGTCCCGGGACAGAGGCTCAGCATTTT
D gene: .; V gene: TRBV5-8; J gene: TRBJ2-7; clone size: few; CDR3 length: 14; CDR3 protein: CASSLGQTFYEQYF; CDR3 DNA: TGTGCCAGCAGCTTAGGGCAGACCTTCTACGAGCAGTACTTC
D gene: TRBD1; V gene: TRBV5-4; J gene: TRBJ1-1; clone size: .; CDR3 length: 14; CDR3 protein: CASGTGTGNTEAFF; CDR3 DNA: TGTGCCAGCGGCACCGGGACAGGGAACACTGAAGCTTTCTTT
D gene: TRBD2; V gene: TRBV5-4; J gene: TRBJ2-5; clone size: .; CDR3 length: 14; CDR3 protein: CASSLQAGGETQYF; CDR3 DNA: TGTGCCAGCAGCTTGCAAGCGGGAGGAGAGACCCAGTACTTC
D gene: .; V gene: TRBV9; J gene: TRBJ2-5; clone size: .; CDR3 length: 15; CDR3 protein: CASSVGPLGQETQYF; CDR3 DNA: TGTGCCAGCAGCGTAGGACCCCTAGGACAAGAGACCCAGTACTTC
D gene: TRBD1; V gene: TRBV30; J gene: TRBJ1-6; clone size: .; CDR3 length: 15; CDR3 protein: CAWSPGTGGYSPLHF; CDR3 DNA: TGTGCCTGGAGTCCCGGGACAGGGGGGTACTCACCCCTCCACTTT
D gene: TRBD1; V gene: TRBV19; J gene: TRBJ1-5; clone size: .; CDR3 length: 13; CDR3 protein: CASSDRENQPQHF; CDR3 DNA: TGTGCCAGTAGTGACAGGGAGAATCAGCCCCAGCATTTT
D gene: TRBD1; V gene: TRBV9; J gene: TRBJ1-6; clone size: .; CDR3 length: 17; CDR3 protein: CASSFRRPRDRDSPLHF; CDR3 DNA: TGTGCCAGCAGCTTCCGCAGGCCCCGGGACAGGGATTCACCCCTCCACTTT
D gene: .; V gene: TRBV28; J gene: TRBJ1-6; clone size: .; CDR3 length: 16; CDR3 protein: CASSSSRDLDNSPLHF; CDR3 DNA: TGTGCCAGCAGTTCCTCAAGGGACTTGGATAATTCACCCCTCCACTTT
D gene: .; V gene: TRBV19; J gene: TRBJ1-5; clone size: .; CDR3 length: 14; CDR3 protein: CASSISSIRQPQHF; CDR3 DNA: TGTGCCAGTAGTATAAGTTCCATCCGGCAGCCCCAGCATTTT